One and the same sample provided the 30 T cell receptor beta chains below, sequenced in a study of T cells in Graves' hyperthyroidism and ophthalmopathy. RNA transcripts served as the template for amplifying TCR beta CDR3 regions. Initially, a first-round RT-PCR of the TCR CDR3 employed the HTBI primer set. TCRdb re-called the multiplex PCR reads with MiXCR, one entry per CDR3 protein. The sample yields approximately 420,000 distinct CDR3 sequences, roughly 13% seen once. The sequenced sample consisted of blood. The receptors stem from a woman in her late teens or twenties with Graves' hyperthyroidism.

On this clonotype itself: This clone may be a read error of a much larger clone one base away. The chain uses TRBV28 and TRBJ2-3, with TRBD2 as a possible D gene (6 bases). The length of the CDR3 is 16 residues. Germline V CDR1 and CDR2: MDHEN, SYDVKM. The CDR3 coding sequence is TGTGCCGGCAGTTTTTTAGCGGAGAGGGGCACAGATACGCAGTATTTT. Its translation is CAGSFLAERGTDTQYF.

Details on this clonotype: Possible read error: a much larger clone is one base away. The rearrangement joins TRBV12-3 or TRBV12-4 to TRBJ2-1; 11 bases agree with TRBD2. The CDR3 has 15 amino acids. The V segment lost 6 bases and the J segment 6 bases; nucleotides outside the gene matches: 7. DNA of the CDR3: TGTGCCAGCAGCCAACTAGCGGGAGTCCCCAATGAGCAGTTCTTC. As protein: CASSQLAGVPNEQFF.

This clonotype was found a few times. The chain recombines TRBV19 with TRBJ1-1, with D possibly TRBD1 on 5 matching bases. With 5 bases removed from V and 3 bases from J, the gap between germline ends came to 16 bases. The CDR3 has 15 amino acids. Germline loops: CDR1 LNHDA, CDR2 SQIVND (reference sequence). In DNA, the CDR3 is TGTGCCAGTAGTGGGGGACTCGGCCTTGACACTGAAGCTTTCTTT. It translates to CASSGGLGLDTEAFF.

This clonotype was recorded many times. The J gene is TRBJ2-5, the V gene TRBV12-3 or TRBV12-4; maybe TRBD1 (6 bases). Trimming removed 7 bases from V and 5 bases from J, with 17 bases in between. This CDR3 spans 14 amino acids. The CDR3 spells CASTPRQGQETQYF. CDR3 sequence (DNA): TGTGCCAGCACACCGAGGCAGGGGCAGGAGACCCAGTACTTC.

This clonotype was seen ten or more times. The rearrangement uses TRBV11-2 and TRBJ1-1; D ambiguous. In germline, CDR1 is SGHAT, CDR2 FQNNGV. CDR3 size: 11 residues. V shed 5 bases and J shed 7 bases, with 8 bases lying between them. The CDR3 loop is CASSQKIEAFF. As DNA, the CDR3 is TGTGCCAGCAGCCAAAAAATTGAAGCTTTCTTT.

This clonotype was observed a few times. This chain uses TRBV10-3 with TRBJ1-1, with D uncertain. The CDR3 totals 15 residues. Germline lookup yields CDR1 ENHRY and CDR2 SYGVKD. Deletions cut 0 bases from V and 5 bases from J, with 13 bases between. CDR3 sequence reads: CAISESQVTETEAFF. CDR3 DNA sequence: TGTGCCATCAGTGAGTCTCAGGTAACGGAGACTGAAGCTTTCTTT.

This clonotype has a count of ten or more. The V gene is TRBV10-3, the J gene TRBJ2-1; 11 bases align to TRBD2. In germline, CDR1 is ENHRY, CDR2 SYGVKD. This CDR3 is 15 amino acids long. Trimming removed 6 bases from V and 4 bases from J; junction bases left unmatched: 5. The CDR3 DNA is TGTGCCATCAGCCCCGGGACTAGCGGTTACAATGAGCAGTTCTTC. As protein: CAISPGTSGYNEQFF.

Many counts were recorded for this clonotype. The V and J genes are TRBV6-1 and TRBJ1-2; possible D gene TRBD1, 6 bases. V was pared by 7 bases and J by 4 bases, with 19 bases between. Germline V gives CDR1 MNHNS, CDR2 SASEGT. The length of the CDR3 is 15 residues. The CDR3 bases are TGTGCCAGCATCTACCGAGGGGGAACTCTCTATGGCTACACCTTC. As protein: CASIYRGGTLYGYTF.

This clonotype came up a few times. This rearrangement joins TRBV29-1 to TRBJ1-3; D unresolved. CDR1 is SQVTM, CDR2 ANQGSEA, per germline. CDR3 length: 14 residues. V was pared by 6 bases and J by 4 bases, with 16 bases between. The CDR3 region has the DNA TGCAGCGTCGCGGGTCCGGGCGGGGGAAACACCATATATTTT. Amino acid sequence: CSVAGPGGGNTIYF.

This clonotype was seen just once. V usage is TRBV5-1 and J usage is TRBJ2-7; 10 bases agree with TRBD1. Losses at the gene ends were 4 bases for V and 6 bases for J; bases not matched to a gene: 4. This CDR3 region has 13 residues. Germline V gene data show CDR1 as SGHRS and CDR2 as YFSETQ. The CDR3 is CASSQTGGGEQYF. The CDR3 DNA reads TGCGCCAGCAGCCAGACAGGGGGCGGCGAGCAGTACTTC.

This clonotype has ten or more counts. The chain couples TRBV27 to TRBJ2-3; 7 bases align to TRBD2. Germline V gene lookup returns CDR1 MNHEY and CDR2 SMNVEV (reference sequence). The ends lost 5 bases at V and 5 bases at J; junction bases unmatched: 4. This CDR3 comprises 13 residues. The CDR3 region is CASSPPGGDTQYF. The CDR3 nucleotides read TGTGCCAGCAGTCCCCCGGGGGGAGATACGCAGTATTTT.

The chain uses TRBV2 and TRBJ2-5; D is possibly TRBD1 (5 bases). The CDR3 spans 17 residues. Trimming stripped 6 bases from V and 2 bases from J, with 22 bases between. CDR1 and CDR2 (germline): SNHLY, FYNNEI. The chain's CDR3 is CASSPIQGLIGQETQYF. The CDR3 coding sequence is TGTGCCAGCAGCCCGATTCAGGGATTGATTGGTCAAGAGACCCAGTACTTC. The full variable domain, rest sourced from reference TRBV2 and TRBJ2-5, is EPEVTQTPSHQVTQMGQEVILRCVPISNHLYFYWYRQILGQKVEFLVSFYNNEISEKSEIFDDQFSVERPDGSNFTLKIRSTKLEDSAMYFCASSPIQGLIGQETQYFGPGTRLLVL.

Regarding this clonotype: This clone may be a read error of a much larger clone one base away. V usage is TRBV28 and J usage is TRBJ1-4; 7 bases are a match to TRBD1. Trimming removed 3 bases from V and 7 bases from J; junction bases left unmatched: 8. Looked up from germline, CDR1 is MDHEN and CDR2 is SYDVKM. CDR3 length equals 15 residues. DNA of the CDR3: TGTGCCAGCAGTTTCGGGGCAGGGGGTCGTGAAAAACTGTTTTTT. It codes for CASSFGAGGREKLFF. Drawing the rest from reference TRBV28 and TRBJ1-4, the complete variable domain is DVKVTQSSRYLVKRTGEKVFLECVQDMDHENMFWYRQDPGLGLRLIYFSYDVKMKEKGDIPEGYSVSREKKERFSLILESASTNQTSMYLCASSFGAGGREKLFFGSGTQLSVL.

V is TRBV7-9 and J is TRBJ1-1, with TRBD1 identical over 8 bases. This CDR3 has 12 residues. The V gene end was trimmed by 9 bases and the J gene end by 5 bases; junction bases not matched to a gene: 5. The germline V gene has CDR1 SEHNR and CDR2 FQNEAQ (reference sequence). The CDR3 loop reads CASGQGRTEAFF. CDR3 DNA: TGTGCCAGTGGACAGGGACGAACTGAAGCTTTCTTT.

In this sample, this clonotype turned up many times. This chain joins TRBV7-2 and TRBJ1-2; 7 bases are shared with TRBD1. The CDR3 has 15 amino acids. Germline V lookup: CDR1 SGHTA, CDR2 FQGNSA. V trimming: 5 bases; J trimming: 1 base; junction bases outside the gene matches: 7. CDR3 nucleotide sequence: TGTGCCAGCAGCCGGGTCGGGACAGATAACTATGGCTACACCTTC. This translates into CASSRVGTDNYGYTF.

Of note for this clonotype: A read error may produce the germline difference seen at one junction end. This rearrangement joins TRBV5-6 to TRBJ2-3; 12 nucleotides align to TRBD2. Germline CDR1 is SGHDT and CDR2 is YYEEEE. The CDR3 runs 18 residues. The CDR3 loop is CASNLALAGGFSTDTQYF. CDR3 DNA sequence: TGTGCCAGCAACTTGGCTCTAGCGGGAGGGTTTTCCACAGATACGCAGTATTTT.

In its sample, this clonotype was seen many times. This chain joins TRBV2 and TRBJ2-1; no clear D gene. CDR1 and CDR2 (germline): SNHLY, FYNNEI. The CDR3 is 14 amino acids. V dropped 4 bases and J dropped 3 bases, with 10 bases sitting between them. The CDR3 coding sequence is TGTGCCAGCAGTGGGACGTCGATCTACAATGAGCAGTTCTTC. This gives the protein CASSGTSIYNEQFF.

This clonotype was counted many times. The chain links TRBV5-6 to TRBJ2-2; no reliable D call. This CDR3 is built from 11 residues. With 2 bases removed from V and 6 bases from J, the gap between germline ends came to 2 bases. Per the germline V gene, CDR1 is SGHDT and CDR2 is YYEEEE. CDR3 protein: CASSFSGELFF. The DNA of the CDR3 is TGTGCCAGCAGCTTCTCCGGGGAGCTGTTTTTT.

This clonotype was seen repeatedly, ten times or more. V usage is TRBV6-1 and J usage is TRBJ2-1; 13 bases align to TRBD2. The CDR3 contains 16 residues. Germline lookup yields CDR1 MNHNS and CDR2 SASEGT. V gave up 6 bases and J gave up 5 bases; unmatched junction bases: 7. CDR3 bases: TGTGCCAGCAGAAGACTAGCGGGAGGTCCCAACAATGAGCAGTTCTTC. Translated, it gives CASRRLAGGPNNEQFF.

This clonotype was seen only a few times. The rearrangement links TRBV11-2 to TRBJ2-2; D remains unclear. In germline, CDR1 is SGHAT, CDR2 FQNNGV. V was clipped by 1 base and J by 3 bases, with 6 bases between them. The CDR3 is 14 amino acids. In nucleotides, the CDR3 is TGTGCCAGCAGCTTAGCCACCTACACCGGGGAGCTGTTTTTT. Protein: CASSLATYTGELFF.

There are many counts of this clonotype. The gene calls are TRBV28 and TRBJ2-7, with TRBD1 matching over 7 bases. CDR1 and CDR2 (germline): MDHEN, SYDVKM. V gave up 3 bases and J gave up 2 bases; unmatched junction bases: 10. The CDR3 length is 16 residues. CDR3 protein: CASSFPTGSGAYEQYF. CDR3 nucleotide sequence: TGTGCCAGCAGTTTCCCGACAGGGAGTGGAGCCTACGAGCAGTACTTC.

V is TRBV4-1 and J is TRBJ1-6, with 10 bases aligning to TRBD1. After removal of 1 base from V and 7 bases from J, the junction contained 1 base not matched to a gene. The germline V gene has CDR1 MGHRA and CDR2 YSYEKL. CDR3 length equals 15 residues. The CDR3: CASSQADRGNSPLHF. Here the CDR3 DNA reads TGCGCCAGCAGCCAAGCGGACAGGGGGAATTCACCCCTCCACTTT.

Comment on this clonotype: One base away lies a much larger clone, so this may be a sequencing read error. V usage is TRBV28 and J usage is TRBJ2-7, with D maybe TRBD2 (6 bases). Germline CDR1 is MDHEN and CDR2 is SYDVKM. Trimming took off 6 bases at V and 6 bases at J, with 21 bases between the two ends. The length of the CDR3 is 15 residues. The CDR3 protein is CASSRPLEGNCEQYF. The CDR3 DNA follows: TGTGCCAGCAGCAGACCCCTGGAGGGGAACTGCGAGCAGTACTTC.

As regards this clonotype: A much larger clone is a single base away; this may be a read error. The rearrangement uses TRBV28 and TRBJ2-1, with 7 bases fitting TRBD2. The CDR3 runs to 13 residues. Looked up from germline, CDR1 is MDHEN and CDR2 is SYDVKM. CDR3 protein: CTSTVGGVIEQFF. CDR3 DNA sequence: TGTACCAGCACCGTGGGGGGGGTAATTGAGCAGTTCTTC.

Many counts were recorded for this clonotype. The V call is TRBV27, the J call TRBJ2-3; 11 positions match TRBD2. This CDR3 has 15 residues. The V gene's germline CDR1 is MNHEY and CDR2 SMNVEV (reference sequence). V was clipped by 10 bases and J by 5 bases; unmatched bases: 11. The CDR3 is CATKLAGVSVDTQYF. In DNA, the CDR3 is TGTGCCACCAAACTAGCGGGAGTTTCGGTAGATACGCAGTATTTT.

This clonotype was detected only a few times. The chain recombines TRBV11-2 with TRBJ2-5; D uncertain. V lost 6 bases and J 12 bases, leaving 14 bases between the germline ends. Germline-derived CDR1 and CDR2 are SGHAT and FQNNGV. The CDR3 covers 11 residues. The CDR3 DNA reads TGTGCCAGCAGTGGCGGTACAGCGAAGTACTTC. This translates into CASSGGTAKYF.

The gene calls are TRBV7-2 and TRBJ1-5, with D hard to call. Trimming left V 3 bases short and J 3 bases short, with 9 bases between. CDR1 SGHTA and CDR2 FQGNSA come from the germline V gene. This CDR3 is 14 amino acids long. Here the CDR3 DNA reads TGTGCCAGCAGCTTTGACGGATTCAATCAGCCCCAGCATTTT. As protein: CASSFDGFNQPQHF.

The table lists this clonotype with many counts. The J gene is TRBJ2-7, the V gene TRBV28, with TRBD2 matching over 15 bases. The CDR3 totals 15 residues. Germline V gene lookup returns CDR1 MDHEN and CDR2 SYDVKM. V lost 5 bases and J lost 4; bases outside the gene matches: 3. The CDR3 sequence: CASSTGLAGGYEQYF. In nucleotides, the CDR3 is TGTGCCAGCAGTACGGGACTAGCGGGGGGTTACGAGCAGTACTTC.

At least ten counts were recorded for this clonotype. The rearrangement joins TRBV15 to TRBJ1-2, with 8 bases matching TRBD1. The V gene's germline CDR1 is LNHNV and CDR2 YYDKDF (reference sequence). This CDR3 comprises 18 residues. V was pared by 0 bases and J by 3 bases, with 12 bases of the junction left unmatched. Here the CDR3 DNA reads TGTGCCACCAGCAGAGATGGGGCGATGACAGGGGAAGACTATGGCTACACCTTC. It codes for CATSRDGAMTGEDYGYTF.

This clonotype was seen a few times. A much larger clone differs from this one at a single base, so this may be a read error. The rearrangement uses TRBV5-1 and TRBJ1-1; weak D call: TRBD1 (5 bases). V was shortened by 4 bases and J by 0 bases, with 13 bases between the two germline ends. The CDR3 loop spans 15 amino acids. From germline, CDR1 is SGHRS and CDR2 YFSETQ. CDR3 sequence reads: CASSLDGGVNTEAFF. The CDR3 region has the DNA TGCGCCAGCAGCCTGGACGGGGGGGTGAACACTGAAGCTTTCTTT.